The clone carrying this T cell receptor (beta chain) showed up just once. The data are from a study of blood T cell repertoires in COVID-19. CDR3 length equals 11 residues. The V gene's germline CDR1 is GTSNPN and CDR2 SVGIG (reference sequence). The table came from immunoSEQ multiplex PCR; TCRdb's copy has only in-frame clones and leaves some out. The repertoire consists of about 150,000 clones, with about four fifths occurring once and the leading ten covering about 8.9%. Recruited during active infection, patients (from Seattle) were subsequently followed longitudinally. Sequenced sample: peripheral blood. The source of this sequence is a man aged 30 to 39 with COVID-19, enrolled during active disease. This chain connects TRBV30 to TRBJ2-7, with 7 bases aligning to TRBD1. The CDR3 loop is CAEGGPGEQYF. CDR3 sequence (DNA): TGTGCGGAAGGGGGCCCTGGCGAGCAGTACTTC.